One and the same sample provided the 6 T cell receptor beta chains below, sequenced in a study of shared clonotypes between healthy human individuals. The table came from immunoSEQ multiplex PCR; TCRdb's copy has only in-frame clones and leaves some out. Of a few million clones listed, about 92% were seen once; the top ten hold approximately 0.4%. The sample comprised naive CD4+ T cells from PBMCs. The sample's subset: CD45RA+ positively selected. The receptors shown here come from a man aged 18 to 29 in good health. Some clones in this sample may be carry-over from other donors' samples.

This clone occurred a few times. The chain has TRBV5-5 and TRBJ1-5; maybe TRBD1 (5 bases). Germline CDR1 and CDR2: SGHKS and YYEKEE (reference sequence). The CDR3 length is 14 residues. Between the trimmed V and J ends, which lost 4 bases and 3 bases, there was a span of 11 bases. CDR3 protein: CASSPTTDNQPQHF. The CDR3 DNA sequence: TGTGCCAGCAGCCCAACGACAGACAATCAGCCCCAGCATTTT.

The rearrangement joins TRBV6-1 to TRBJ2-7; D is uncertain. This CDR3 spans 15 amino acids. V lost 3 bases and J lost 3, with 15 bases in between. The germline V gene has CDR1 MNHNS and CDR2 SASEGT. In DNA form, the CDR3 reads TGTGCCAGCAGTGAGTCATTCCGTAGTGGCTACGAGCAGTACTTC. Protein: CASSESFRSGYEQYF.

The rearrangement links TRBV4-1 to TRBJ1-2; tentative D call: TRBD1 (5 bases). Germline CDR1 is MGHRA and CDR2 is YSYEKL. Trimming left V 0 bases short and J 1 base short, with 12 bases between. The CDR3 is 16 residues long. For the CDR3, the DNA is TGCGCCAGCAGCCAAGATGGGGGGAGGGATAACTATGGCTACACCTTC. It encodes CASSQDGGRDNYGYTF.

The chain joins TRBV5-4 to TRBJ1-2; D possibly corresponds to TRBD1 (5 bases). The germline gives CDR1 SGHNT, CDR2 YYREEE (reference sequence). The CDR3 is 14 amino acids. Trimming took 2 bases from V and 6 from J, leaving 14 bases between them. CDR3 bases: TGTGCCAGCAGCTTTGGGCGGGGGGTAGATGGCTACACCTTC. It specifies CASSFGRGVDGYTF.

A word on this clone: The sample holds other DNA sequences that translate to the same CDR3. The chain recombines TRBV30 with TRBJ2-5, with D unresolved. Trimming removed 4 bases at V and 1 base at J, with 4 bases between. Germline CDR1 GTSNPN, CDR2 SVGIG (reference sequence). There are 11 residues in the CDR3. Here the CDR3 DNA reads TGTGCCTGGACCATCCAAGAGACCCAGTACTTC. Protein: CAWTIQETQYF.

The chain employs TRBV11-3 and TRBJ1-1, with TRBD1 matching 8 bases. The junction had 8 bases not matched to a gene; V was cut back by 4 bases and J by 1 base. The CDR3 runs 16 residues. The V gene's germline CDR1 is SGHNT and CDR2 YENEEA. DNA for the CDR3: TGTGCCAGCAGCTCCAGACAGGGGAGTGGGAACACTGAAGCTTTCTTT. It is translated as CASSSRQGSGNTEAFF.